This is a list of T cell receptor beta chains from one sample in a study of CD8 T cells in Susac syndrome. TCRdb fed the immunoSEQ multiplex PCR reads into MiXCR, producing one record per CDR3 protein. The sample lists tens of thousands of distinct CDR3 sequences; around 96% were seen once. Source material: CD8+ T cells from PBMCs. All receptors derive from a human donor with Susac syndrome. CDR3s include the opening cysteine and the closing phenylalanine or tryptophan. D genes are given only for firm matches.

CDR3aa: CATSTDYSSYEQYF
d_gene: NA
j_gene: TRBJ2-7
v_gene: TRBV15

CDR3aa: CSPIKWGRDNEQFF
d_gene: NA
j_gene: TRBJ2-1
v_gene: TRBV29-1

CDR3aa: CSAQLAGSTDTQYF
d_gene: TRBD2
j_gene: TRBJ2-3
v_gene: TRBV20-1

CDR3aa: CASSQQMGQGYEQYF
d_gene: TRBD1
j_gene: TRBJ2-7
v_gene: TRBV4-3

CDR3aa: CASSGTFNQPQHF
d_gene: NA
j_gene: TRBJ1-5
v_gene: TRBV6-2/TRBV6-3

CDR3aa: CASISWGDLNYGYTF
d_gene: NA
j_gene: TRBJ1-2
v_gene: TRBV12-3/TRBV12-4

CDR3aa: CSAETSGDLQETQYF
d_gene: TRBD2
j_gene: TRBJ2-5
v_gene: TRBV20-1

CDR3aa: CASSPPTGPPSDEQFF
d_gene: NA
j_gene: TRBJ2-1
v_gene: TRBV28

CDR3aa: CASSLTGDGIQYF
d_gene: NA
j_gene: TRBJ2-4
v_gene: TRBV7-9

CDR3aa: CASSQGLADTQYF
d_gene: NA
j_gene: TRBJ2-3
v_gene: TRBV4-2

CDR3aa: CASSIGGLVEQPQHF
d_gene: NA
j_gene: TRBJ1-5
v_gene: TRBV19

CDR3aa: CSVGQGAGEKLFF
d_gene: TRBD1
j_gene: TRBJ1-4
v_gene: TRBV29-1

CDR3aa: CASSQDRGREAFF
d_gene: NA
j_gene: TRBJ1-1
v_gene: TRBV4-3

CDR3aa: CASSGYGTGDSGAFF
d_gene: TRBD1
j_gene: TRBJ1-1
v_gene: TRBV7-8

CDR3aa: CASSVDGEGEGKLFF
d_gene: NA
j_gene: TRBJ1-4
v_gene: TRBV9

CDR3aa: CASRIIGGGGRNEQFF
d_gene: TRBD2
j_gene: TRBJ2-1
v_gene: TRBV2

CDR3aa: CAWDTGGDQPQHF
d_gene: TRBD1
j_gene: TRBJ1-5
v_gene: TRBV30

CDR3aa: CASSLADLYYGYTF
d_gene: NA
j_gene: TRBJ1-2
v_gene: TRBV12-3/TRBV12-4

CDR3aa: CASSTTTGPQETQYF
d_gene: TRBD1
j_gene: TRBJ2-5
v_gene: TRBV6-5

CDR3aa: CASSYSSRERGTEAFF
d_gene: NA
j_gene: TRBJ1-1
v_gene: TRBV6-6

CDR3aa: CASSQEMVPNSPLHF
d_gene: NA
j_gene: TRBJ1-6
v_gene: TRBV4-3

CDR3aa: CASSRPGQSNTEAFF
d_gene: TRBD1
j_gene: TRBJ1-1
v_gene: TRBV7-2

CDR3aa: CASSLVPEGGTYEQYF
d_gene: NA
j_gene: TRBJ2-7
v_gene: TRBV7-9

CDR3aa: CSANQGANQPQHF
d_gene: TRBD1
j_gene: TRBJ1-5
v_gene: TRBV20-1

CDR3aa: CASSLGQDGTEAFF
d_gene: NA
j_gene: TRBJ1-1
v_gene: TRBV5-1

CDR3aa: CASNLAGAPRDTQYF
d_gene: TRBD2
j_gene: TRBJ2-3
v_gene: TRBV12-3/TRBV12-4

CDR3aa: CASGDEQYF
d_gene: NA
j_gene: TRBJ2-7
v_gene: TRBV6-6

CDR3aa: CSVDHGAYEQYF
d_gene: NA
j_gene: TRBJ2-7
v_gene: TRBV29-1

CDR3aa: CSARIGQLNQPQHF
d_gene: NA
j_gene: TRBJ1-5
v_gene: TRBV20-1

CDR3aa: CASSFGQAEAFF
d_gene: TRBD1
j_gene: TRBJ1-1
v_gene: TRBV6-2/TRBV6-3

CDR3aa: CASSGGGNEQFF
d_gene: TRBD2
j_gene: TRBJ2-1
v_gene: TRBV6-6

CDR3aa: CASSEWGRGNYGYTF
d_gene: NA
j_gene: TRBJ1-2
v_gene: TRBV25-1

CDR3aa: CSGSQAGAEKLFF
d_gene: NA
j_gene: TRBJ1-4
v_gene: TRBV20-1

CDR3aa: CASCGSSNYGYTF
d_gene: NA
j_gene: TRBJ1-2
v_gene: TRBV6-5

CDR3aa: CASSQDGTGTSIEETQYF
d_gene: TRBD2
j_gene: TRBJ2-5
v_gene: TRBV14

CDR3aa: CAISESGTGRKETQYF
d_gene: TRBD1
j_gene: TRBJ2-5
v_gene: TRBV10-3

CDR3aa: CTWSEASGIDTQYF
d_gene: TRBD2
j_gene: TRBJ2-3
v_gene: TRBV30

CDR3aa: CSASRQGNQPQHF
d_gene: TRBD1
j_gene: TRBJ1-5
v_gene: TRBV20-1

CDR3aa: CSARDQQGSFGQPQHF
d_gene: TRBD1
j_gene: TRBJ1-5
v_gene: TRBV20-1

CDR3aa: CSAASSGANVLTF
d_gene: NA
j_gene: TRBJ2-6
v_gene: TRBV20-1

CDR3aa: CASSFLGGNAEAFF
d_gene: NA
j_gene: TRBJ1-1
v_gene: TRBV5-6

CDR3aa: CSATLRRPTDTQYF
d_gene: NA
j_gene: TRBJ2-3
v_gene: TRBV20-1

CDR3aa: CASSDRQDSYEQYF
d_gene: NA
j_gene: TRBJ2-7
v_gene: TRBV6-1

CDR3aa: CAGPGGRETQYF
d_gene: NA
j_gene: TRBJ2-5
v_gene: TRBV21-1

CDR3aa: CSVEDRDNYGYTF
d_gene: NA
j_gene: TRBJ1-2
v_gene: TRBV29-1

CDR3aa: CASSTSEVYNEQFF
d_gene: TRBD2
j_gene: TRBJ2-1
v_gene: TRBV9

CDR3aa: CASSNRADTQYF
d_gene: NA
j_gene: TRBJ2-3
v_gene: TRBV19

CDR3aa: CASSLNAGELFF
d_gene: NA
j_gene: TRBJ2-2
v_gene: TRBV7-9

CDR3aa: CATSDRLQGDEQFF
d_gene: TRBD1
j_gene: TRBJ2-1
v_gene: TRBV24-1

CDR3aa: CASKARRDSYEQYF
d_gene: NA
j_gene: TRBJ2-7
v_gene: TRBV3-1

CDR3aa: CATSEDRFSNQPQHF
d_gene: NA
j_gene: TRBJ1-5
v_gene: TRBV15

CDR3aa: CASSGRRGSGEPYGYTF
d_gene: NA
j_gene: TRBJ1-2
v_gene: TRBV9

CDR3aa: CSVELRAGGPEQYF
d_gene: NA
j_gene: TRBJ2-7
v_gene: TRBV29-1

CDR3aa: CASGLGSPYTEAFF
d_gene: NA
j_gene: TRBJ1-1
v_gene: TRBV12-5